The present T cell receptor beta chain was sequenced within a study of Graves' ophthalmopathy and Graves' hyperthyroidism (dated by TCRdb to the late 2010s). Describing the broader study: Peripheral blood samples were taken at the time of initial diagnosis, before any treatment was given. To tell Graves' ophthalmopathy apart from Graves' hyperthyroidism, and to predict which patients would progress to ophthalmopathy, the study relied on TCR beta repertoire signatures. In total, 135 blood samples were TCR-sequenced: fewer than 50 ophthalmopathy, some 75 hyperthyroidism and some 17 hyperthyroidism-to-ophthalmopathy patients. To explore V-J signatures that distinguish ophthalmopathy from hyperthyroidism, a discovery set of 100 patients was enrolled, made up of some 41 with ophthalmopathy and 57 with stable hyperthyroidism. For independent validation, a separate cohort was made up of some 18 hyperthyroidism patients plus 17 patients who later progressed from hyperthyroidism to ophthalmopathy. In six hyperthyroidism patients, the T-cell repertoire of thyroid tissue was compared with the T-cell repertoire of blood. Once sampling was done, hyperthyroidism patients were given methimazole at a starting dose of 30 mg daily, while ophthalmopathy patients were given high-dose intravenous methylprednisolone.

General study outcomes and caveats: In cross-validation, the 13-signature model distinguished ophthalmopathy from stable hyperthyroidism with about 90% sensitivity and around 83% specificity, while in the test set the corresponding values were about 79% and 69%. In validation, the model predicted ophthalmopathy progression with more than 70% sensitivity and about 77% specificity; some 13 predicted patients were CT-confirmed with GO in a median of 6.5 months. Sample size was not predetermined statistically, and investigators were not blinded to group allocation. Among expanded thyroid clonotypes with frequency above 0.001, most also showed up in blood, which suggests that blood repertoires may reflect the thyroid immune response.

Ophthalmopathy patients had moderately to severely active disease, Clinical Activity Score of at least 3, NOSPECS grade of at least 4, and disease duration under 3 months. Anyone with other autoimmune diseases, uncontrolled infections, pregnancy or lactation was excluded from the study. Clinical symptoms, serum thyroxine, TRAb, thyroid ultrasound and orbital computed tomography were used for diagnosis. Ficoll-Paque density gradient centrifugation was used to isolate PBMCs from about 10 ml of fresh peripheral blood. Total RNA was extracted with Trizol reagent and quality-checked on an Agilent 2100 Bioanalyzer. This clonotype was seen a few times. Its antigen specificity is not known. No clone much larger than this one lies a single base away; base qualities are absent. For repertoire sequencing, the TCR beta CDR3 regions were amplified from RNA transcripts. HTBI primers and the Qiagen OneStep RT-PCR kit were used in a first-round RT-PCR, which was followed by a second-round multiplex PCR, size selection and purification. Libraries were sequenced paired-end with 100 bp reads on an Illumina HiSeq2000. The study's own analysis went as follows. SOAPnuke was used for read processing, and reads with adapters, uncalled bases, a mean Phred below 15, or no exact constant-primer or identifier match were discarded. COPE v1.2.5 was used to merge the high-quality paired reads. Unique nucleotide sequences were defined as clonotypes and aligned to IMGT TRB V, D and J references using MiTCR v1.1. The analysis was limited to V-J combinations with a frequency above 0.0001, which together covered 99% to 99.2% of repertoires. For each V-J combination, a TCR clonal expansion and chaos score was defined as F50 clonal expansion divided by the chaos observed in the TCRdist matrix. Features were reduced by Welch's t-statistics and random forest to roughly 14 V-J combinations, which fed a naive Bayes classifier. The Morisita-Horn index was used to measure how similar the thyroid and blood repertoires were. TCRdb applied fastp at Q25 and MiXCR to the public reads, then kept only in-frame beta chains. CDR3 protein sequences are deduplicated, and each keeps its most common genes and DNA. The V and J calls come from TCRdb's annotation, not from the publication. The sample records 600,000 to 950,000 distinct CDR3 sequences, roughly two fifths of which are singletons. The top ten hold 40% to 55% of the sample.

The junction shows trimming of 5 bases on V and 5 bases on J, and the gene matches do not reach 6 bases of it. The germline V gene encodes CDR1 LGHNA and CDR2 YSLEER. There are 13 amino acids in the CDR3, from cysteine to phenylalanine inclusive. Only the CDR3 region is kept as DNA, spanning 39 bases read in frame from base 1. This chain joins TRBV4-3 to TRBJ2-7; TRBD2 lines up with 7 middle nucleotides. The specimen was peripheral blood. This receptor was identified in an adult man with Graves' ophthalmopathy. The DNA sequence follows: TGCGCCAGCAGCACACGGACTAGAGACGAGCAGTACTTC. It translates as CASSTRTRDEQYF.